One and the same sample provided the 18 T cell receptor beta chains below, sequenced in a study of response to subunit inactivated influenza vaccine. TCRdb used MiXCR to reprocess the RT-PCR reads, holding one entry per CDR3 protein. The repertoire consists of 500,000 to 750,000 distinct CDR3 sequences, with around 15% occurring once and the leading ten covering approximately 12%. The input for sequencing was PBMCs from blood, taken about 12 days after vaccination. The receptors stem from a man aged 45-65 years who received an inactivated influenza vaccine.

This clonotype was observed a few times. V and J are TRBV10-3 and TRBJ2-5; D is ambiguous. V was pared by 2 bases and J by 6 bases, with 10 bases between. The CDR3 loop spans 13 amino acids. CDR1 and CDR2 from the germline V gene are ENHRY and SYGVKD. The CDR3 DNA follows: TGTGCCATCAGTGAGGTTCCGCAACAGACCCAGTACTTC. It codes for CAISEVPQQTQYF.

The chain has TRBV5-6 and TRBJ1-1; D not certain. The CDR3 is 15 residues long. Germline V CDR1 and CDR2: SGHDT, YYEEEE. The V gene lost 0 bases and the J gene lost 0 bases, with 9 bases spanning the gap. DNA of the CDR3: TGTGCCAGCAGCTTGGGGTGGCAGTTGAACACTGAAGCTTTCTTT. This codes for CASSLGWQLNTEAFF.

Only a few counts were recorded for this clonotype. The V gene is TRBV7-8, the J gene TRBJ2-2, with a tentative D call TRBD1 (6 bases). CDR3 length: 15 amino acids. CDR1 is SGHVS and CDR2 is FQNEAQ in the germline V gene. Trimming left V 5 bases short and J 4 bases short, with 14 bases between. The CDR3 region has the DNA TGTGCCAGCAGCCACAGGGTAGGGAGCACCGGGGAGCTGTTTTTT. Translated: CASSHRVGSTGELFF.

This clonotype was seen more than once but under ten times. As DNA, the CDR3 is TGTGCCAGCAGCCCGGGTCCGTCGGGGCAGTACTTC. Protein: CASSPGPSGQYF. This chain joins TRBV12-3 or TRBV12-4 and TRBJ2-7; D unclear. V lost 6 bases to trimming and J lost 9 bases, with 15 bases between them. The CDR3 is 12 residues long.

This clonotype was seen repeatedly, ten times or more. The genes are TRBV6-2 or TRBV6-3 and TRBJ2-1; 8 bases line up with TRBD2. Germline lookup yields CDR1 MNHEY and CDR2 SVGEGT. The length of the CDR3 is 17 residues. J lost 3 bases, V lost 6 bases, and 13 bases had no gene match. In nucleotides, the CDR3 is TGTGCCAGCAGAACAGAATCACTAGCGGACATCTACAATGAGCAGTTCTTC. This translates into CASRTESLADIYNEQFF.

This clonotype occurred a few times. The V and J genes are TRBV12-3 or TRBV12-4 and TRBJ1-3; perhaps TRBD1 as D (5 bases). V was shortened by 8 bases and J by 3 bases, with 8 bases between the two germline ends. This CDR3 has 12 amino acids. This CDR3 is CASRDGGNTIYF. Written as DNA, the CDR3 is TGTGCCAGCCGGGACGGTGGAAACACCATATATTTT.

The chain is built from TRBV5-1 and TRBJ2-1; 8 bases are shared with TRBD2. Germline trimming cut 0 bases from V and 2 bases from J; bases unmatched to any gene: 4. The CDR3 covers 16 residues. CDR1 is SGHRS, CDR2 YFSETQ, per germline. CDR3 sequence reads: CASSLEWRGAYNEQFF. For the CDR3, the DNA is TGCGCCAGCAGCTTGGAATGGCGGGGGGCCTACAATGAGCAGTTCTTC.

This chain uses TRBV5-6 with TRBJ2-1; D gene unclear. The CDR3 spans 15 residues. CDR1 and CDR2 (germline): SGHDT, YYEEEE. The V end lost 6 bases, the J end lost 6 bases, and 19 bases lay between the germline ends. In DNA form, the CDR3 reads TGTGCCAGCACACTGACAAATAATATTGGCAATGAGCAGTTCTTC. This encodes CASTLTNNIGNEQFF.

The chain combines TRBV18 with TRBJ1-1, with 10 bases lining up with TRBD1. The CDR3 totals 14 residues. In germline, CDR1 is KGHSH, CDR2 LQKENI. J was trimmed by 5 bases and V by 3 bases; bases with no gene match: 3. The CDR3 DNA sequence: TGTGCCAGCTCACCGGGACAGGGGACGACTGAAGCTTTCTTT. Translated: CASSPGQGTTEAFF. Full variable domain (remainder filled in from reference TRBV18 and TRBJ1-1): NAGVMQNPRHLVRRRGQEARLRCSPMKGHSHVYWYRQLPEEGLKFMVYLQKENIIDESGMPKERFSAEFPKEGPSILRIQQVVRGDSAAYFCASSPGQGTTEAFFGQGTRLTVV.

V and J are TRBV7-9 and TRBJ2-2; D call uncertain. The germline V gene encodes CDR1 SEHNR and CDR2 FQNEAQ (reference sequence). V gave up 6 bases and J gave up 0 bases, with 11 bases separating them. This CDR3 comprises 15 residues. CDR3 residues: CASRSRAANTGELFF. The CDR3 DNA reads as TGTGCCAGCAGAAGCCGGGCAGCGAACACCGGGGAGCTGTTTTTT.

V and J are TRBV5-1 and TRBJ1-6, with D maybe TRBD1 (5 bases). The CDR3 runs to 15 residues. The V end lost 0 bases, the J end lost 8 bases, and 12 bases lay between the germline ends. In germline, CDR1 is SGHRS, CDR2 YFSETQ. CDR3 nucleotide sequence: TGCGCCAGCAGCTTGGTGACAGACCGGGATTCACCCCTCCACTTT. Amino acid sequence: CASSLVTDRDSPLHF.

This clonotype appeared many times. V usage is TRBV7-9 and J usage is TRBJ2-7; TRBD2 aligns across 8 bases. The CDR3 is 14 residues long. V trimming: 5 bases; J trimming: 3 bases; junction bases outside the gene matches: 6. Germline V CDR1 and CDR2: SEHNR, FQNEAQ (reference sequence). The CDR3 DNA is TGTGCCAGCAGCCCCGGGACTAGTTACTACGAGCAGTACTTC. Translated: CASSPGTSYYEQYF.

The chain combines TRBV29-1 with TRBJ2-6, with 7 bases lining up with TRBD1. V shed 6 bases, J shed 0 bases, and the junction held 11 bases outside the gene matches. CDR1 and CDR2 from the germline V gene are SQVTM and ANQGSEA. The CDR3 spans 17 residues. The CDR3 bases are TGCAGCGTCCCCGGCCCGGGACAGAGCTCTGGGGCCAACGTCCTGACTTTC. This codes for CSVPGPGQSSGANVLTF.

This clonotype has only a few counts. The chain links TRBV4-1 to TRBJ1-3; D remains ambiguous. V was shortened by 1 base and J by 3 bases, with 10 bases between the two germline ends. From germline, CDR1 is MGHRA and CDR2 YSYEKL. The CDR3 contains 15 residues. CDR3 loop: CASSQVFGLGNTIYF. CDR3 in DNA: TGCGCCAGCAGCCAAGTATTCGGGCTTGGAAACACCATATATTTT.

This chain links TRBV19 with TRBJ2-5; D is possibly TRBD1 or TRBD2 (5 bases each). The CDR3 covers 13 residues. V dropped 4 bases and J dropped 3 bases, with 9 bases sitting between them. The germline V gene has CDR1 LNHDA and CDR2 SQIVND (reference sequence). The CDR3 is CASSRGAEETQYF. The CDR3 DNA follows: TGTGCCAGTAGTAGAGGGGCGGAAGAGACCCAGTACTTC.

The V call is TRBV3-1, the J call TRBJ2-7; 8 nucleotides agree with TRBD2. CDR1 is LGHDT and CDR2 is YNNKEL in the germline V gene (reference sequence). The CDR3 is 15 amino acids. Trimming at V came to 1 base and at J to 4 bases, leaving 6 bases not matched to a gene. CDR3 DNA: TGTGCCAGCAGCCAAGCAGCGGGAGTCGGGTACGAGCAGTACTTC. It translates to CASSQAAGVGYEQYF.

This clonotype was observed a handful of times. This CDR3 reads CASSPVEGPNYGYTF. The CDR3 DNA reads as TGTGCCAGCAGCCCCGTGGAGGGTCCTAACTATGGCTACACCTTC. The chain has TRBV3-1 and TRBJ1-2; D unresolved. Germline loops: CDR1 LGHDT, CDR2 YNNKEL (reference sequence). Trimming stripped 4 bases from V and 0 bases from J, with 12 bases between. This CDR3 comprises 15 residues.

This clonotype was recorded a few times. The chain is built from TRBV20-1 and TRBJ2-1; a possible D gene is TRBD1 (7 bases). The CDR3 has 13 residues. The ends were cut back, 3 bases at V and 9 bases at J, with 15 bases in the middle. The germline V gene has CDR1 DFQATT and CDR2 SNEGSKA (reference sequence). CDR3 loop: CSARGRGEPEQFF. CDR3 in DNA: TGCAGTGCTAGGGGCAGGGGGGAACCTGAGCAGTTCTTC.